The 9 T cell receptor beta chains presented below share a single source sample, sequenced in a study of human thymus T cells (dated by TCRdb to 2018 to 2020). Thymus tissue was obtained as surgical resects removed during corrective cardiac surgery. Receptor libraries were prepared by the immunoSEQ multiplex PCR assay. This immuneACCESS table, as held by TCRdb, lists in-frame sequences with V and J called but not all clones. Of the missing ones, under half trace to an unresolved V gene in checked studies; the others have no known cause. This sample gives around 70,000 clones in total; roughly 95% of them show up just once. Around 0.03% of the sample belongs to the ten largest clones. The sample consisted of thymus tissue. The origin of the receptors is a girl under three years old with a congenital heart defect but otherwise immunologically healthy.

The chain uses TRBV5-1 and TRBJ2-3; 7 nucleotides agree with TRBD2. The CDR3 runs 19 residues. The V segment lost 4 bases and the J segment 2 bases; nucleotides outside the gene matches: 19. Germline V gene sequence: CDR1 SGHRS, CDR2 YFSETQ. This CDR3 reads CASSPDWEGQGQVTDTQYF. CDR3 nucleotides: TGCGCCAGCAGCCCCGACTGGGAGGGCCAAGGGCAGGTCACAGATACGCAGTATTTT.

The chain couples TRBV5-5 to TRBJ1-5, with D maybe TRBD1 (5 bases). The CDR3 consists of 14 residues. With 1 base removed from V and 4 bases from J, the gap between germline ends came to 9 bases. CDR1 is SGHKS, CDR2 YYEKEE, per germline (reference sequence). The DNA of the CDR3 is TGTGCCAGCAGCTTGCCGGGGCCTAATCAGCCCCAGCATTTT. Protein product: CASSLPGPNQPQHF.

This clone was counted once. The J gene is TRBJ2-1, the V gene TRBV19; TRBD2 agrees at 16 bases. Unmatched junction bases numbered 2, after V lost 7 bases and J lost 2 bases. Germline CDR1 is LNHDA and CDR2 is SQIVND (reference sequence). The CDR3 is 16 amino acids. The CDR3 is CASIGTSGRAYNEQFF. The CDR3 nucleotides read TGTGCCAGTATCGGGACTAGCGGGAGGGCCTACAATGAGCAGTTCTTC.

Here the CDR3 DNA reads TGTGCCAGCAGTCACGGACCCTACAATGAGCAGTTCTTC. It encodes CASSHGPYNEQFF. The chain couples TRBV27 to TRBJ2-1; D unresolved. The germline CDR1 and CDR2 sequences are MNHEY and SMNVEV (reference sequence). CDR3 length: 13 residues. Trimming left V 5 bases short and J 2 bases short, with 7 bases between.

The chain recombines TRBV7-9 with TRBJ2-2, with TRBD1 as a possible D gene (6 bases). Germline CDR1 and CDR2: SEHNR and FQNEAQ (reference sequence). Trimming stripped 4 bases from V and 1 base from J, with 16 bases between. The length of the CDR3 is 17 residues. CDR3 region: CASSSTGNLRNTGELFF. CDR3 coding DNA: TGTGCCAGCAGCTCAACAGGGAACCTCAGGAACACCGGGGAGCTGTTTTTT.

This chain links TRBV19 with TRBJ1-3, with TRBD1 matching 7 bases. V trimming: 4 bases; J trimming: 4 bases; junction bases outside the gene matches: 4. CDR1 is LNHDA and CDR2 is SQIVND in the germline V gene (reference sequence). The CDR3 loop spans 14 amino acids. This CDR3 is CASSTRTGGNTIYF. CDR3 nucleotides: TGTGCCAGTAGTACCCGGACAGGCGGAAACACCATATATTTT. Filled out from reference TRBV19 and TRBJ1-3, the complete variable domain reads DGGITQSPKYLFRKEGQNVTLSCEQNLNHDAMYWYRQDPGQGLRLIYYSQIVNDFQKGDIAEGYSVSREKKESFPLTVTSAQKNPTAFYLCASSTRTGGNTIYFGEGSWLTVV.

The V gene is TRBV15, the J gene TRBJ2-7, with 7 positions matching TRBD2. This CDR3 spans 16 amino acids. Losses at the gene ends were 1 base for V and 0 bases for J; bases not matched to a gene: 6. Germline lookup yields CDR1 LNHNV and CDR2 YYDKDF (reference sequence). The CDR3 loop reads CATSRVRGELSYEQYF. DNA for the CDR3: TGTGCCACCAGCAGAGTTCGGGGGGAACTCTCCTACGAGCAGTACTTC.

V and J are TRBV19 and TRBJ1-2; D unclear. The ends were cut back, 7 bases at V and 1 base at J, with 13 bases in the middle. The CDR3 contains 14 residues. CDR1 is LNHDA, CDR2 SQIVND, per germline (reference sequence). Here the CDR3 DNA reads TGTGCCAGTAAGGCTGGTGCCCTTAACTATGGCTACACCTTC. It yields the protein CASKAGALNYGYTF.

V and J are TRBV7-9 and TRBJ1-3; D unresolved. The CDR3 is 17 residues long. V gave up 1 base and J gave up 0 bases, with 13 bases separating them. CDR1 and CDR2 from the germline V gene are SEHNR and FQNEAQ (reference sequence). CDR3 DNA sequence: TGTGCCAGCAGCTTAGGATCGAGGGTCGTCTCTGGAAACACCATATATTTT. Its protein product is CASSLGSRVVSGNTIYF.